The source of this T cell receptor beta chain is a study of PD-1 blockade in classical Hodgkin lymphoma. Across the whole study: Administration of nivolumab to patients was at 3 mg/kg intravenously every 2 weeks.

The CDR3 runs 15 residues. The germline CDR1 and CDR2 sequences are SGHNT and YYREEE (reference sequence). The data were produced by immunoSEQ multiplex PCR, yet TCRdb's version contains in-frame clones alone and is incomplete. This table holds roughly 19,000 clones, under 80% found once. The sample holds a few counts of this clone. Its antigen remains unknown. One end of the junction fails to match germline, which may point to a read error. Broader study findings: Reported baseline diversity: healthy donors highest, relapsed/refractory patients lowest. No one has yet defined what causes the repertoire differences, which may be disease activity or prior therapy. The diversity seen at baseline in complete responders resembled that of newly diagnosed patients.

Specified time point: cycle 4 day 1 (C4D1), after less than seven weeks of nivolumab. Exposure to brentuximab vedotin varied, and each patient had relapsed following autologous stem cell transplantation. J is TRBJ1-3 and V is TRBV5-4; perhaps TRBD1 as D (6 bases). The source material was peripheral blood mononuclear cells (PBMCs), sampled before the fourth cycle of nivolumab. This clonotype originated in a human donor with classical Hodgkin lymphoma. The CDR3 loop reads CASSRDGQSVNTIYF. Here the CDR3 DNA reads TGTGCCAGCAGCCGAGACGGACAGTCTGTAAACACCATATATTTT.